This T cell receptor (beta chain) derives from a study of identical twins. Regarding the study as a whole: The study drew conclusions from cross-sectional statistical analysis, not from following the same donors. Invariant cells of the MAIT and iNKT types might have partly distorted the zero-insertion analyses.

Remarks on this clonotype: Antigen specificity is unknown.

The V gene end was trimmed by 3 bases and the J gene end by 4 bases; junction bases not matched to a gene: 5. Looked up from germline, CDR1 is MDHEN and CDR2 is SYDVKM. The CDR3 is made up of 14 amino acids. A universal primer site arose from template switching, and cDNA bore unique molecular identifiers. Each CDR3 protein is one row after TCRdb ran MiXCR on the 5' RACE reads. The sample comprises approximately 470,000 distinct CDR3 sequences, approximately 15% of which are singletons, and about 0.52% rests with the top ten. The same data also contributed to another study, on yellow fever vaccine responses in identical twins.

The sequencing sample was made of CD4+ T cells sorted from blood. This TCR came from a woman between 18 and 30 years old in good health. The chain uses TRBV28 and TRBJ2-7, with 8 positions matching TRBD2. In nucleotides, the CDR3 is TGTGCCAGCAGTTTCGGGGGACTAGTGTACGAGCAGTACTTC. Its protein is CASSFGGLVYEQYF.